The clone carrying this T cell receptor (beta chain) was detected only a few times. The antigen is unknown. The CDR3 loop spans 14 amino acids. The germline V gene encodes CDR1 LNHDA and CDR2 SQIVND (reference sequence). The ends lost 4 bases at V and 6 bases at J; junction bases unmatched: 6. Every donor was a Caucasian adult from Nashville, Tennessee. The data originate from a study of shared clonotypes between healthy human individuals. The assay was immunoSEQ multiplex PCR, and TCRdb's table has in-frame clones only and misses some. The data show 300,000 to 400,000 clones, 73% seen once. Study findings and constraints: Generation of non-shared clonotypes was less probable than generation of clonotypes shared by all four donors.

The sequenced material came from memory CD4+ T cells sorted from blood. Subset in this sample: CD45RA-negative fraction. J is TRBJ1-2 and V is TRBV19, with 9 bases lining up with TRBD1. The clonotype comes from a man aged 30 to 45 in good health. CDR3 nucleotides: TGTGCCAGTAGTACATTCGGACAGGGGAATGGCTACACCTTC. Translated: CASSTFGQGNGYTF.